The source of this T cell receptor (beta chain) is a study of T cells in Graves' hyperthyroidism and ophthalmopathy. From RNA transcripts, TCR beta CDR3 regions were amplified. The study used the HTBI primer set for a first-round RT-PCR of the TCR CDR3. TCRdb recomputed calls from the multiplex PCR reads with MiXCR, one row per CDR3 protein. Found here are hundreds of thousands of distinct CDR3 sequences, approximately 14% of them singletons; the top ten hold around a quarter. The sample holds a few counts of this clonotype. Its antigen is as yet unknown. Study results and caveats: Peripheral blood also featured most of the thyroid clonotypes expanded above 0.001.

Per germline, CDR1 MNHEY and CDR2 SVGEGT. There are 12 residues in the CDR3. V was shortened by 8 bases and J by 6 bases, with 14 bases between the two germline ends. Sequencing was performed on blood. This TCR was recovered from a woman in her late teens or twenties with Graves' hyperthyroidism that later progressed to Graves' ophthalmopathy. The chain combines TRBV6-2 or TRBV6-3 with TRBJ2-7, with no clear D. Here the CDR3 DNA reads TGTGCCAGCCGCGATGGTGGTACCGAGCAGTACTTC. Translating gives CASRDGGTEQYF.